What follows are 5 T cell receptor beta chains derived from one specimen sequenced in a study of early T cells in non-severe SARS-CoV-2 infection (dated by TCRdb to about 2021). Receptors were amplified or captured by 5' RACE. These reads were obtained on a NextSeq 500. TCRdb passed the public sequencing reads through fastp at Q25 and MiXCR, retaining productive beta sequences. Each record represents a unique CDR3 protein, reported with the most common genes and DNA among its rows. The sample yields 50,000 to 65,000 distinct CDR3 sequences; roughly 7.1% were counted once. Clones ranked in the top ten supply approximately 10% of the sample. The source material was whole blood, sampled at baseline. These receptors were obtained from an adult who was a healthcare worker with PCR-confirmed SARS-CoV-2 infection or an uninfected control (not recorded which).

The CDR3 sequence is CASSKSGQPYNEQFF. In DNA form, the CDR3 reads TGTGCCAGCAGCAAATCGGGACAGCCCTACAATGAGCAGTTCTTC. The V and J genes are TRBV7-9 and TRBJ2-1; TRBD1 agrees at 7 bases. V shed 5 bases, J shed 2 bases, and the junction held 6 bases outside the gene matches. Per the germline V gene, CDR1 is SEHNR and CDR2 is FQNEAQ (reference sequence). CDR3 length: 15 amino acids.

The chain recombines TRBV18 with TRBJ1-2, with 8 nucleotides matching TRBD1. CDR3 length equals 15 residues. V was pared by 3 bases and J by 2 bases, with 5 bases of the junction left unmatched. Germline V lookup: CDR1 KGHSH, CDR2 LQKENI. This CDR3 is CASSPTQGVNYGYTF. The CDR3 nucleotides are TGTGCCAGCTCACCCACACAGGGGGTCAACTATGGCTACACCTTC. Combining the CDR3 with reference TRBV18 and TRBJ1-2 gives the whole variable domain NAGVMQNPRHLVRRRGQEARLRCSPMKGHSHVYWYRQLPEEGLKFMVYLQKENIIDESGMPKERFSAEFPKEGPSILRIQQVVRGDSAAYFCASSPTQGVNYGYTFGSGTRLTVV.

This clonotype was seen repeatedly, ten times or more. This chain links TRBV30 with TRBJ2-3, with D unclear. Germline V gene sequence: CDR1 GTSNPN, CDR2 SVGIG (reference sequence). The V gene lost 0 bases and the J gene lost 2 bases, with 18 bases spanning the gap. This CDR3 region has 17 residues. CDR3 amino acids: CAWSVSGRRYYTDTQYF. CDR3 DNA sequence: TGTGCCTGGAGTGTATCCGGCAGGCGGTACTACACAGATACGCAGTATTTT.

The J gene is TRBJ2-4, the V gene TRBV19; D tentatively fits TRBD1 or TRBD2 (5 bases each). Germline V gives CDR1 LNHDA, CDR2 SQIVND (reference sequence). This CDR3 is 15 amino acids long. V was trimmed by 3 bases and J by 6 bases, leaving 15 bases between them. The CDR3 sequence: CASSIGGVGSNIQYF. CDR3 nucleotides: TGTGCCAGTAGTATTGGGGGAGTTGGATCAAACATTCAGTACTTC. The full variable domain, with the rest looked up from reference TRBV19 and TRBJ2-4, is DGGITQSPKYLFRKEGQNVTLSCEQNLNHDAMYWYRQDPGQGLRLIYYSQIVNDFQKGDIAEGYSVSREKKESFPLTVTSAQKNPTAFYLCASSIGGVGSNIQYFGAGTRLSVL.

This clonotype was seen more than once but under ten times. V usage is TRBV19 and J usage is TRBJ2-1; D gene ambiguous. V lost 1 base and J lost 3, with 7 bases in between. The CDR3 is 14 residues long. The germline gives CDR1 LNHDA, CDR2 SQIVND (reference sequence). CDR3 protein: CASSIGSLYNEQFF. DNA of the CDR3: TGTGCCAGTAGTATAGGCTCCCTCTACAATGAGCAGTTCTTC.